One and the same sample provided the 5 T cell receptor beta chains below, sequenced in a study of OX40 agonist ivuxolimab in advanced cancers. The method was immunoSEQ multiplex PCR; TCRdb's version includes in-frame clones alone and lacks a portion of them. Of around 69,000 clones in the sample, 85% were seen once. The material sequenced was CD4+ or CD8+ T cells sorted from blood, taken in a trial of the OX40 agonist ivuxolimab. These receptors were collected from an adult with an advanced solid tumor such as melanoma, head and neck, liver or kidney cancer.

The V and J genes are TRBV29-1 and TRBJ2-1; no clear D. CDR3 length equals 12 residues. The germline CDR1 and CDR2 sequences are SQVTM and ANQGSEA. V was clipped by 4 bases and J by 3 bases, with 7 bases between them. The CDR3 loop is CSVGQVYNEQFF. CDR3 DNA sequence: TGCAGCGTTGGTCAGGTCTACAATGAGCAGTTCTTC.

The chain carries TRBV19 and TRBJ1-5; D gene unclear. Trimming pared 1 base from V and 0 bases from J, leaving 10 bases between. There are 16 residues in the CDR3. Germline loops: CDR1 LNHDA, CDR2 SQIVND (reference sequence). In DNA, the CDR3 is TGTGCCAGTAGTATAGGAGGAGGGTTTAGCAATCAGCCCCAGCATTTT. This translates into CASSIGGGFSNQPQHF.

The V gene is TRBV7-8, the J gene TRBJ1-4; possibly TRBD1 for D (6 bases). The CDR3 has 14 residues. V lost 7 bases, J lost 0 bases, and 9 bases lay in between. The germline gives CDR1 SGHVS, CDR2 FQNEAQ. The CDR3 DNA is TGTGCCAGCAAAGACAGGCCAACTAATGAAAAACTGTTTTTT. This encodes CASKDRPTNEKLFF.

This chain links TRBV19 with TRBJ1-5; TRBD1 might be the D (5 bases). V lost 6 bases to trimming and J lost 3 bases, with 18 bases between them. The CDR3 extends over 16 amino acids. Per germline, CDR1 LNHDA and CDR2 SQIVND (reference sequence). The CDR3 loop reads CASSDLQDWDNQPQHF. The CDR3 nucleotides read TGTGCCAGTAGCGACCTACAGGATTGGGACAATCAGCCCCAGCATTTT.

This clone was recorded only once. The rearrangement joins TRBV6-6 to TRBJ1-1; no clear D. The CDR3 spans 12 residues. V dropped 5 bases and J dropped 6 bases, with 10 bases sitting between them. The germline gives CDR1 MNHNY, CDR2 SVGAGI (reference sequence). CDR3: CASSDQVAEAFF. The CDR3 DNA reads as TGTGCCAGCAGTGATCAGGTGGCTGAAGCTTTCTTT.